The 14 T cell receptor beta chains given below trace back to one sample, sequenced in a study of blood T cell repertoires in COVID-19. The method was immunoSEQ multiplex PCR; TCRdb's version includes in-frame clones alone and lacks a portion of them. Of around 97,000 clones listed, 87% are singletons. Sequencing used peripheral blood. The receptors here all came from a man aged 45 to 65 in a cohort sampled during active COVID-19.

The chain joins TRBV18 to TRBJ2-1; the match to TRBD1 covers 9 bases. This CDR3 has 15 amino acids. Germline-derived CDR1 and CDR2 are KGHSH and LQKENI. Losses at the gene ends were 4 bases for V and 1 base for J; bases not matched to a gene: 2. This CDR3 is CASSRDRESYNEQFF. The CDR3 coding sequence is TGTGCCAGCTCACGGGACAGGGAGTCCTACAATGAGCAGTTCTTC. The full variable domain, in which reference TRBV18 and TRBJ2-1 provide the parts outside the CDR3, is NAGVMQNPRHLVRRRGQEARLRCSPMKGHSHVYWYRQLPEEGLKFMVYLQKENIIDESGMPKERFSAEFPKEGPSILRIQQVVRGDSAAYFCASSRDRESYNEQFFGPGTRLTVL.

V is TRBV7-3 and J is TRBJ2-7, with 7 bases that match TRBD1. CDR1 SGHTA and CDR2 FQGTGA come from the germline V gene. The CDR3 is made up of 15 amino acids. V lost 5 bases and J lost 2; bases outside the gene matches: 9. This CDR3 is CASSPLAGTAYEQYF. DNA of the CDR3: TGTGCCAGCAGCCCCCTGGCAGGGACAGCCTACGAGCAGTACTTC.

V usage is TRBV19 and J usage is TRBJ2-1; TRBD1 matches 8 bases. Germline CDR1 LNHDA, CDR2 SQIVND (reference sequence). Germline trimming cut 6 bases from V and 6 bases from J; bases unmatched to any gene: 1. The CDR3 sequence is 12 residues long. CDR3 bases: TGTGCCAGTAGCACAGGGGGCAATGAGCAGTTCTTC. Translated: CASSTGGNEQFF.

The chain has TRBV5-1 and TRBJ1-1; 7 bases fit TRBD1. CDR3 length: 16 residues. Trimming removed 0 bases from V and 0 bases from J; junction bases left unmatched: 5. Germline V gene sequence: CDR1 SGHRS, CDR2 YFSETQ. The CDR3 reads CASSLGQGGMNTEAFF. The CDR3 DNA reads TGCGCCAGCAGCTTGGGACAGGGTGGGATGAACACTGAAGCTTTCTTT.

The V gene is TRBV6-5, the J gene TRBJ2-7; D possibly corresponds to TRBD1 (6 bases). Germline CDR1 reads MNHEY; CDR2 reads SVGAGI. The CDR3 contains 14 residues. V lost 6 bases, J lost 2 bases, and 14 bases lay in between. Here the CDR3 DNA reads TGTGCCAGCAGCGGTACAGGGTTGACCTACGAGCAGTACTTC. Translation: CASSGTGLTYEQYF.

The chain carries TRBV12-1 and TRBJ2-7; the table's D call, TRBD2, has no DNA check behind it. TRBV12-1 is shown as a pseudogene. This CDR3 is built from 18 residues. The CDR3 DNA reads TGTGCCAGCAGCTCTCACAGGGATTGGTGGACTAGCGACCACGAGCAGTACGTC. Translated: CASSSHRDWWTSDHEQYV.

V usage is TRBV11-3 and J usage is TRBJ2-3; a possible D gene is TRBD1 (6 bases). V dropped 0 bases and J dropped 2 bases, with 9 bases sitting between them. Germline V CDR1 and CDR2: SGHNT, YENEEA. The length of the CDR3 is 15 residues. The CDR3 DNA is TGTGCCAGCAGCTTAGAGGACAGTATCACAGATACGCAGTATTTT. Amino acids: CASSLEDSITDTQYF.

The chain couples TRBV3-1 (or the pseudogene TRBV3-2) to TRBJ1-3; no firm D call. The CDR3 is 13 residues long. V dropped 4 bases and J dropped 14 bases, with 18 bases sitting between them. In germline, CDR1 is LGHDT, CDR2 YNNKEL (reference sequence). The CDR3 DNA follows: TGTGCCAGCAGCCCTGGAGCGGCCACTGAGGTATATTTT. Protein product: CASSPGAATEVYF.

This chain uses TRBV29-1 with TRBJ1-2, with TRBD1 identical over 7 bases. After removal of 0 bases from V and 8 bases from J, the junction contained 6 bases not matched to a gene. Germline CDR1 is SQVTM and CDR2 is ANQGSEA. The CDR3 is 13 residues long. In DNA form, the CDR3 reads TGCAGCGTTGAAGATTGGAGGGGGCTAGGCTACACCTTC. Amino acid sequence: CSVEDWRGLGYTF.

This clone was observed a few times. The chain is built from TRBV4-2 and TRBJ2-3; 8 nucleotides line up with TRBD1. The CDR3 loop spans 16 amino acids. J gave up 3 bases and V 4 bases, and 9 bases lay outside the gene matches. The germline V gene has CDR1 LGHNA and CDR2 YNFKEQ. CDR3 in amino acids: CASSPGQGGLTDTQYF. The CDR3 DNA reads as TGTGCCAGCAGCCCCGGACAGGGAGGTCTGACAGATACGCAGTATTTT.

The V and J genes are TRBV7-8 and TRBJ1-6, with D possibly matching TRBD1 (6 bases). The germline gives CDR1 SGHVS, CDR2 FQNEAQ. CDR3 length: 15 amino acids. The V end lost 4 bases, the J end lost 3 bases, and 10 bases lay between the germline ends. As DNA, the CDR3 is TGTGCCAGCAGCTACGACAGGAACTATAATTCACCCCTCCACTTT. It is translated as CASSYDRNYNSPLHF.

The genes are TRBV5-5 and TRBJ1-5, with 8 bases fitting TRBD1. The CDR3 extends over 17 amino acids. V lost 0 bases, J lost 2 bases, and 7 bases stayed unmatched. The germline V gene has CDR1 SGHKS and CDR2 YYEKEE (reference sequence). In DNA, the CDR3 is TGTGCCAGCAGCTTGGTGGCAGGGGGCCTTGGCAATCAGCCCCAGCATTTT. It translates to CASSLVAGGLGNQPQHF.

V is TRBV7-2 and J is TRBJ2-5; 7 nucleotides agree with TRBD1. The CDR3 contains 15 residues. The ends lost 4 bases at V and 2 bases at J; junction bases unmatched: 7. Germline CDR1 SGHTA, CDR2 FQGNSA. The CDR3 region is CASSSRQGQQETQYF. CDR3 coding DNA: TGTGCCAGCAGCTCCAGACAGGGACAGCAAGAGACCCAGTACTTC.

The CDR3 bases are TGTGCCAGCAGTGAACAGGGGGGTGTGGAGACCCAGTACTTC. Its protein product is CASSEQGGVETQYF. The genes are TRBV25-1 and TRBJ2-5, with D possibly being TRBD1 (7 bases). Germline loops: CDR1 MGHDK, CDR2 SYGVNS. The CDR3 extends over 14 amino acids. V lost 2 bases and J 5 bases, leaving 12 bases between the germline ends.